These 15 T cell receptor beta chains share one sample of origin, sequenced in a study of CD8 T cells in Susac syndrome. Random hexamers were used to reverse transcribe about 0.45 to 1 ug of RNA. TCRdb analysed the immunoSEQ multiplex PCR reads with MiXCR anew, one entry per CDR3 protein. The profile shows about 300,000 distinct CDR3 sequences, about 91% of them singletons. The sequencing sample was made of CD4+ T cells from PBMCs. These TCRs come from a human donor with multiple sclerosis.

The rearrangement links TRBV9 to TRBJ2-2, with D perhaps TRBD2 (5 bases). Looked up from germline, CDR1 is SGDLS and CDR2 is YYNGEE. The CDR3 loop spans 16 amino acids. Trimming removed 0 bases from V and 0 bases from J, with 9 bases in between. The CDR3 loop reads CASSVAPEANTGELFF. The CDR3 DNA is TGTGCCAGCAGCGTAGCTCCGGAGGCGAACACCGGGGAGCTGTTTTTT.

The gene calls are TRBV6-5 and TRBJ2-7, with TRBD2 matching over 9 bases. The length of the CDR3 is 15 residues. Germline CDR1 is MNHEY and CDR2 is SVGAGI. The V and J ends lost 2 bases and 4 bases, in that order; junction bases with no gene match: 6. The CDR3 DNA follows: TGTGCCAGCAGTTACGGAGTAGCGGGGGATTACGAGCAGTACTTC. This gives the protein CASSYGVAGDYEQYF.

The rearrangement joins TRBV6-1 to TRBJ1-4; D ambiguous. Per the germline V gene, CDR1 is MNHNS and CDR2 is SASEGT. The CDR3 spans 14 residues. V was clipped by 6 bases and J by 2 bases, with 10 bases between them. As DNA, the CDR3 is TGTGCCAGCAGGACCATATGGACTAATGAAAAACTGTTTTTT. Translating it yields CASRTIWTNEKLFF.

The J gene is TRBJ2-7, the V gene TRBV5-1; possible D gene TRBD1, 7 bases. V was trimmed by 5 bases and J by 3 bases, leaving 18 bases between them. CDR1 and CDR2 (germline): SGHRS, YFSETQ. The CDR3 totals 15 residues. CDR3 loop: CASRQDAGQHYEQYF. The CDR3 DNA follows: TGCGCCAGCAGGCAGGATGCGGGACAGCACTACGAGCAGTACTTC.

The CDR3 loop reads CASSATRTSGSNEQFF. The CDR3, as DNA: TGTGCCAGCAGCGCAACCAGGACTAGCGGGTCGAATGAGCAGTTCTTC. The chain has TRBV7-3 and TRBJ2-1; TRBD2 agrees at 11 bases. This CDR3 has 16 residues. The V segment lost 5 bases and the J segment 7 bases; nucleotides outside the gene matches: 10. CDR1 and CDR2 from the germline V gene are SGHTA and FQGTGA. Together with reference TRBV7-3 and TRBJ2-1, the CDR3 gives the full variable domain: GAGVSQTPSNKVTEKGKYVELRCDPISGHTALYWYRQSLGQGPEFLIYFQGTGAADDSGLPNDRFFAVRPEGSVSTLKIQRTERGDSAVYLCASSATRTSGSNEQFFGPGTRLTVL.

The rearrangement uses TRBV6-2 or TRBV6-3 and TRBJ2-7, with 11 bases lining up with TRBD2. The germline V gene has CDR1 MNHEY and CDR2 SVGEGT. The V segment lost 1 base and the J segment 3 bases; nucleotides outside the gene matches: 17. The length of the CDR3 is 20 residues. This chain's CDR3 is CASSYFDGSSGRFGVYEQYF. As DNA, the CDR3 is TGTGCCAGCAGTTACTTCGACGGCTCTAGCGGGAGGTTCGGGGTCTACGAGCAGTACTTC.

The chain carries TRBV19 and TRBJ1-1, with unresolved D. Trimming removed 4 bases at V and 1 base at J, with 10 bases between. CDR1 is LNHDA and CDR2 is SQIVND in the germline V gene (reference sequence). The CDR3 runs 14 residues. As DNA, the CDR3 is TGTGCCAGTAGTAAAGGGCGGGGGAACACTGAAGCTTTCTTT. As protein: CASSKGRGNTEAFF.

The chain employs TRBV9 and TRBJ2-7; possibly TRBD1 for D (5 bases). The V end was cut by 0 bases, the J end by 3 bases, with 10 bases between. This CDR3 is built from 14 residues. CDR1 is SGDLS, CDR2 YYNGEE, per germline. CDR3 coding DNA: TGTGCCAGCAGCGTAGATATAGGGGTCTACGAGCAGTACTTC. The encoded protein is CASSVDIGVYEQYF.

The genes are TRBV6-1 and TRBJ1-2; D gene unclear. Trimming pared 5 bases from V and 6 bases from J, leaving 16 bases between. The germline V gene has CDR1 MNHNS and CDR2 SASEGT. The CDR3 consists of 14 residues. CDR3 in DNA: TGTGCCAGCAGTTGGGGTAGGGTGGCTAATGGCTACACCTTC. Translating gives CASSWGRVANGYTF.

This clonotype was seen only a few times. CDR3 sequence (DNA): TGTGCCAGTAGTAAGACAGGGAACACCGGGGAGCTGTTTTTT. Protein: CASSKTGNTGELFF. This chain joins TRBV19 and TRBJ2-2; weak D call: TRBD1 (6 bases). Germline-derived CDR1 and CDR2 are LNHDA and SQIVND (reference sequence). The CDR3 runs to 14 residues. The V and J ends lost 4 bases and 1 base respectively, with 7 bases between them.

The rearrangement joins TRBV7-9 to TRBJ1-5; TRBD1 matches 9 bases. Trimming took 5 bases from V and 4 from J; bases not matched to a gene: 6. This CDR3 has 15 amino acids. The V gene's germline CDR1 is SEHNR and CDR2 FQNEAQ (reference sequence). The CDR3 sequence: CASSPGTGYNQPQHF. The CDR3 bases are TGTGCCAGCAGCCCCGGGACAGGGTATAATCAGCCCCAGCATTTT.

The V gene is TRBV20-1, the J gene TRBJ1-2, with a possible D match to TRBD1 (5 bases). The CDR3 extends over 14 amino acids. The V gene's germline CDR1 is DFQATT and CDR2 SNEGSKA (reference sequence). Trimming removed 3 bases from V and 4 bases from J, with 15 bases in between. CDR3 sequence reads: CSASDSDRSYGYTF. CDR3 bases: TGCAGTGCTAGTGACTCTGACAGAAGCTATGGCTACACCTTC.

The chain has TRBV7-2 and TRBJ2-2, with D possibly matching TRBD2 (7 bases). The germline V and J ends were trimmed by 4 bases and 9 bases, with 24 bases remaining between them. This CDR3 contains 17 residues. Germline V gene data show CDR1 as SGHTA and CDR2 as FQGNSA. CDR3 nucleotide sequence: TGTGCCAGCAGCTCAGGAACGGGACGAGGGGGGGGTAGGGAGCTGTTTTTT. Its protein product is CASSSGTGRGGGRELFF.

The genes are TRBV19 and TRBJ2-3, with D possibly called TRBD1 or TRBD2 (5 bases each). Germline V gene lookup returns CDR1 LNHDA and CDR2 SQIVND (reference sequence). The V and J ends lost 3 bases and 1 base respectively, with 8 bases between them. The CDR3 is 14 amino acids. The chain's CDR3 is CASSMVGRTDTQYF. The CDR3 coding sequence is TGTGCCAGTAGTATGGTGGGACGCACAGATACGCAGTATTTT.

The V and J genes are TRBV9 and TRBJ2-1; D gene ambiguous. From germline, CDR1 is SGDLS and CDR2 YYNGEE. This CDR3 spans 16 amino acids. With 3 bases removed from V and 0 bases from J, the gap between germline ends came to 13 bases. CDR3 nucleotide sequence: TGTGCCAGCAGCGCACTGTATTCCCGCTCCTACAATGAGCAGTTCTTC. Translation: CASSALYSRSYNEQFF. Looking up the rest from reference TRBV9 and TRBJ2-1 gives the full variable domain: DSGVTQTPKHLITATGQRVTLRCSPRSGDLSVYWYQQSLDQGLQFLIQYYNGEERAKGNILERFSAQQFPDLHSELNLSSLELGDSALYFCASSALYSRSYNEQFFGPGTRLTVL.